A selection of T cell receptor beta chains follows, all from one sample in a study of shared clonotypes between healthy human individuals. This table comes from immunoSEQ multiplex PCR, and its TCRdb copy is limited to in-frame clones, with some not included. This table holds about 2 million clones, roughly 94% found once. Specimen: naive CD8+ T cells sorted from blood. Receptors originate from a young man in good health. Each CDR3 is given with its conserved first and last residue. The D gene is left open where the match is weak. Clone size appears in some rows only: once, few, many, or a class for an expanded clone.

v_gene: TRBV11-2; len: 16; abundance: .; j_gene: TRBJ2-7; d_gene: .; CDR3aa: CASSLDGVVAAYEQYF; CDR3nt: TGTGCCAGCAGCTTAGATGGAGTAGTGGCGGCCTACGAGCAGTACTTC
v_gene: TRBV7-9; len: 15; abundance: .; j_gene: TRBJ1-4; d_gene: .; CDR3aa: CASSPPAGINEKLFF; CDR3nt: TGTGCCAGCAGCCCCCCGGCAGGGATTAATGAAAAACTGTTTTTT
v_gene: TRBV6-1; len: 15; abundance: .; j_gene: TRBJ2-7; d_gene: TRBD1; CDR3aa: CASSEAGQASYEQYF; CDR3nt: TGTGCCAGCAGTGAAGCGGGACAGGCGTCCTACGAGCAGTACTTC
v_gene: TRBV15; len: 15; abundance: .; j_gene: TRBJ2-7; d_gene: .; CDR3aa: CATSSNQGFPYEQYF; CDR3nt: TGTGCCACCAGCAGCAACCAGGGATTCCCCTACGAGCAGTACTTC
v_gene: TRBV28; len: 16; abundance: .; j_gene: TRBJ1-1; d_gene: .; CDR3aa: CASSLRLRGGNTEAFF; CDR3nt: TGTGCCAGCAGTCTGCGTCTCAGGGGTGGGAACACTGAAGCTTTCTTT
v_gene: TRBV27; len: 14; abundance: .; j_gene: TRBJ2-7; d_gene: .; CDR3aa: CASSLGDGSYEQYF; CDR3nt: TGTGCCAGCAGTTTAGGGGACGGGTCCTACGAGCAGTACTTC
v_gene: TRBV10-1; len: 18; abundance: .; j_gene: TRBJ1-4; d_gene: .; CDR3aa: CASRLEQVIGGANEKLFF; CDR3nt: TGCGCCAGCAGGTTGGAACAGGTCATAGGTGGGGCTAATGAAAAACTGTTTTTT
v_gene: TRBV27; len: 14; abundance: .; j_gene: TRBJ1-1; d_gene: .; CDR3aa: CASSLDRGGTEAFF; CDR3nt: TGTGCCAGCAGCCTGGACCGAGGGGGCACTGAAGCTTTCTTT
v_gene: TRBV4-1; len: 15; abundance: .; j_gene: TRBJ1-2; d_gene: TRBD1; CDR3aa: CASSQETSQGADYTF; CDR3nt: TGCGCCAGCAGCCAAGAAACCTCACAGGGGGCGGACTACACCTTC
v_gene: TRBV7-9; len: 17; abundance: .; j_gene: TRBJ2-5; d_gene: .; CDR3aa: CASSSRLVADRQETQYF; CDR3nt: TGTGCCAGCAGCTCCAGACTGGTAGCGGATAGACAAGAGACCCAGTACTTC
v_gene: TRBV5-1; len: 15; abundance: .; j_gene: TRBJ2-7; d_gene: TRBD2; CDR3aa: CASSSTSGSQYEQYF; CDR3nt: TGCGCCAGCAGCTCCACTAGCGGGAGTCAGTACGAGCAGTACTTC
v_gene: TRBV9; len: 16; abundance: .; j_gene: TRBJ1-4; d_gene: .; CDR3aa: CASSVASGSGTEKLFF; CDR3nt: TGTGCCAGCAGCGTAGCATCAGGATCGGGAACCGAAAAACTGTTTTTT
v_gene: TRBV7-2; len: 17; abundance: .; j_gene: TRBJ2-1; d_gene: .; CDR3aa: CASSLTPLKTLYNEQFF; CDR3nt: TGTGCCAGCAGCTTAACCCCCTTAAAAACCCTCTACAATGAGCAGTTCTTC
v_gene: TRBV13; len: 15; abundance: .; j_gene: TRBJ2-7; d_gene: .; CDR3aa: CASSLAPASSYEQYF; CDR3nt: TGTGCCAGCAGCTTAGCTCCAGCGAGCTCCTACGAGCAGTACTTC
v_gene: TRBV7-2; len: 15; abundance: .; j_gene: TRBJ2-1; d_gene: TRBD2; CDR3aa: CASSLFEGGGNEQFF; CDR3nt: TGTGCCAGCAGCTTATTCGAGGGCGGGGGCAATGAGCAGTTCTTC
v_gene: TRBV25-1; len: 12; abundance: .; j_gene: TRBJ2-2; d_gene: .; CDR3aa: CAGGSGDGELFF; CDR3nt: TGTGCTGGGGGGTCGGGAGACGGGGAGCTGTTTTTT
v_gene: TRBV4-1; len: 16; abundance: once; j_gene: TRBJ1-2; d_gene: TRBD1; CDR3aa: CASSQDRQGVLNGYTF; CDR3nt: TGCGCCAGCAGCCAAGACAGACAGGGGGTGTTGAATGGCTACACCTTC
v_gene: TRBV7-9; len: 14; abundance: .; j_gene: TRBJ2-1; d_gene: .; CDR3aa: CASNTRTVADEQFF; CDR3nt: TGTGCCAGCAACACCCGCACAGTAGCTGACGAGCAGTTCTTC
v_gene: TRBV28; len: 13; abundance: .; j_gene: TRBJ2-7; d_gene: .; CDR3aa: CASTRSEGREQYF; CDR3nt: TGTGCCAGCACCAGATCCGAGGGTCGCGAGCAGTACTTC
v_gene: TRBV19; len: 13; abundance: .; j_gene: TRBJ2-7; d_gene: TRBD1; CDR3aa: CAAGQGSSYEQYF; CDR3nt: TGTGCCGCGGGACAGGGAAGCTCCTACGAGCAGTACTTC
v_gene: TRBV11-2; len: 17; abundance: .; j_gene: TRBJ1-2; d_gene: .; CDR3aa: CASSSGLEPTGNYGYTF; CDR3nt: TGTGCCAGCAGCTCGGGGCTAGAACCTACAGGGAACTATGGCTACACCTTC
v_gene: TRBV6-5; len: 14; abundance: .; j_gene: TRBJ2-1; d_gene: TRBD1; CDR3aa: CASRNTGVWNEQFF; CDR3nt: TGTGCCAGCAGGAATACAGGGGTTTGGAATGAGCAGTTCTTC
v_gene: TRBV29-1; len: 13; abundance: .; j_gene: TRBJ2-2; d_gene: TRBD1; CDR3aa: CSVETGETGELFF; CDR3nt: TGCAGCGTCGAGACAGGGGAAACCGGGGAGCTGTTTTTT
v_gene: TRBV10-1; len: 14; abundance: .; j_gene: TRBJ2-7; d_gene: TRBD1; CDR3aa: CASSPGTAYYEQYF; CDR3nt: TGCGCCAGCAGTCCCGGGACAGCCTACTACGAGCAGTACTTC
v_gene: TRBV15; len: 15; abundance: .; j_gene: TRBJ1-2; d_gene: .; CDR3aa: CATSRDLETNYGYTF; CDR3nt: TGTGCCACCAGCAGAGATCTCGAAACTAACTATGGCTACACCTTC
v_gene: TRBV27; len: 14; abundance: .; j_gene: TRBJ1-2; d_gene: .; CDR3aa: CASSLLGSDYGYTF; CDR3nt: TGTGCCAGCAGTTTACTGGGGTCAGACTATGGCTACACCTTC
v_gene: TRBV4-1; len: 14; abundance: .; j_gene: TRBJ2-3; d_gene: .; CDR3aa: CASTTLGGADTQYF; CDR3nt: TGCGCCAGCACCACACTTGGAGGGGCAGATACGCAGTATTTT
v_gene: TRBV4-2; len: 14; abundance: .; j_gene: TRBJ1-6; d_gene: TRBD1; CDR3aa: CASSPRTGNSPLHF; CDR3nt: TGTGCCAGCAGCCCTCGGACAGGGAATTCACCCCTCCACTTT
v_gene: TRBV28; len: 16; abundance: .; j_gene: TRBJ2-1; d_gene: TRBD2; CDR3aa: CASSTRTSGDHNEQFF; CDR3nt: TGTGCCAGCAGCACCCGGACTAGCGGGGACCACAATGAGCAGTTCTTC
v_gene: TRBV5-1; len: 14; abundance: .; j_gene: TRBJ2-7; d_gene: .; CDR3aa: CASSFRQHNYEQYF; CDR3nt: TGCGCCAGCAGCTTCCGACAGCACAACTACGAGCAGTACTTC
v_gene: TRBV5-1; len: 16; abundance: .; j_gene: TRBJ1-4; d_gene: .; CDR3aa: CASSVVGGATNEKLFF; CDR3nt: TGCGCCAGCAGTGTTGTGGGGGGTGCAACTAATGAAAAACTGTTTTTT
v_gene: TRBV18; len: 16; abundance: once; j_gene: TRBJ2-5; d_gene: .; CDR3aa: CASSPLPGETQETQYF; CDR3nt: TGTGCCAGCTCACCACTACCAGGGGAAACTCAGGAGACCCAGTACTTC
v_gene: TRBV9; len: 15; abundance: .; j_gene: TRBJ2-3; d_gene: TRBD2; CDR3aa: CASSSSGGATDTQYF; CDR3nt: TGTGCCAGCAGCTCAAGCGGGGGGGCAACAGATACGCAGTATTTT
v_gene: TRBV6-5; len: 14; abundance: .; j_gene: TRBJ2-7; d_gene: .; CDR3aa: CASSYGRGTYEQYF; CDR3nt: TGTGCCAGCAGTTACGGGCGGGGTACCTACGAGCAGTACTTC
v_gene: TRBV7-9; len: 15; abundance: once; j_gene: TRBJ1-6; d_gene: .; CDR3aa: CASSPEGNRNSPLHF; CDR3nt: TGTGCCAGCAGCCCCGAGGGAAATCGAAATTCACCCCTCCACTTT
v_gene: TRBV5-1; len: 17; abundance: .; j_gene: TRBJ2-7; d_gene: TRBD2; CDR3aa: CASSRGLAGSTTYEQYF; CDR3nt: TGCGCCAGCAGCCGGGGACTAGCGGGATCCACCACCTACGAGCAGTACTTC
v_gene: TRBV9; len: 15; abundance: .; j_gene: TRBJ2-7; d_gene: .; CDR3aa: CASSVEGRGDYEQYF; CDR3nt: TGTGCCAGCAGCGTAGAGGGCAGGGGGGACTACGAGCAGTACTTC
v_gene: TRBV5-6; len: 14; abundance: .; j_gene: TRBJ1-1; d_gene: .; CDR3aa: CASSLRAGSTEAFF; CDR3nt: TGTGCCAGCAGCTTGAGGGCAGGGAGTACTGAAGCTTTCTTT
v_gene: TRBV11-3; len: 12; abundance: .; j_gene: TRBJ1-1; d_gene: .; CDR3aa: CASSPGDTEAFF; CDR3nt: TGTGCCAGCAGCCCCGGGGACACTGAAGCTTTCTTT
v_gene: TRBV27; len: 17; abundance: .; j_gene: TRBJ2-5; d_gene: TRBD1; CDR3aa: CASSLGSTGAVQETQYF; CDR3nt: TGTGCCAGCAGTTTAGGGTCGACAGGGGCGGTTCAAGAGACCCAGTACTTC
v_gene: TRBV2; len: 14; abundance: once; j_gene: TRBJ2-7; d_gene: TRBD2; CDR3aa: CASSMGRDYYEQYF; CDR3nt: TGTGCCAGCTCGATGGGTAGGGACTACTACGAGCAGTACTTC
v_gene: TRBV30; len: 18; abundance: .; j_gene: TRBJ2-5; d_gene: TRBD2; CDR3aa: CAWSEDTGLAQLVETQYF; CDR3nt: TGTGCCTGGAGCGAAGACACTGGACTAGCGCAGTTAGTAGAGACCCAGTACTTC
v_gene: TRBV4-1; len: 16; abundance: .; j_gene: TRBJ2-7; d_gene: .; CDR3aa: CASSQVDLGDAYEQYF; CDR3nt: TGCGCCAGCAGCCAAGTCGATCTAGGGGACGCCTACGAGCAGTACTTC
v_gene: TRBV5-6; len: 15; abundance: once; j_gene: TRBJ2-2; d_gene: .; CDR3aa: CASSFPESNTGELFF; CDR3nt: TGTGCCAGCAGCTTCCCAGAATCAAACACCGGGGAGCTGTTTTTT
v_gene: TRBV13; len: 14; abundance: .; j_gene: TRBJ2-1; d_gene: .; CDR3aa: CASSVRTTLHEQFF; CDR3nt: TGTGCCAGCAGCGTACGGACTACCCTCCATGAGCAGTTCTTC
v_gene: TRBV4-3; len: 15; abundance: .; j_gene: TRBJ2-1; d_gene: .; CDR3aa: CASSQEGTSNNEQFF; CDR3nt: TGCGCCAGCAGCCAAGAAGGGACTTCTAACAATGAGCAGTTCTTC
v_gene: TRBV28; len: 14; abundance: .; j_gene: TRBJ2-4; d_gene: .; CDR3aa: CASSFVGWENIQYF; CDR3nt: TGTGCCAGCAGTTTTGTAGGGTGGGAAAACATTCAGTACTTC
v_gene: TRBV6-5; len: 15; abundance: .; j_gene: TRBJ2-7; d_gene: TRBD1; CDR3aa: CASSYADGTAFEQYF; CDR3nt: TGTGCCAGCAGTTACGCCGACGGGACAGCCTTCGAGCAGTACTTC
v_gene: TRBV2; len: 14; abundance: once; j_gene: TRBJ2-7; d_gene: TRBD1; CDR3aa: CASRRDRSSYEQYF; CDR3nt: TGTGCCAGCAGGCGGGACAGGTCTTCCTACGAGCAGTACTTC
v_gene: TRBV15; len: 17; abundance: once; j_gene: TRBJ1-6; d_gene: TRBD1; CDR3aa: CATSRDRVSSYNSPLHF; CDR3nt: TGTGCCACCAGCAGGGACAGGGTGTCTTCCTATAATTCACCCCTCCACTTT
v_gene: TRBV5-1; len: 15; abundance: .; j_gene: TRBJ2-1; d_gene: .; CDR3aa: CASSAGDGSYNEQFF; CDR3nt: TGCGCCAGCAGCGCCGGGGACGGTTCCTACAATGAGCAGTTCTTC
v_gene: TRBV7-9; len: 15; abundance: .; j_gene: TRBJ2-7; d_gene: TRBD1; CDR3aa: CASTFEQGSSYEQYF; CDR3nt: TGTGCCAGCACCTTCGAACAGGGGAGCTCCTACGAGCAGTACTTC
v_gene: TRBV4-3; len: 13; abundance: .; j_gene: TRBJ2-5; d_gene: .; CDR3aa: CASSQGGGETQYF; CDR3nt: TGCGCCAGCAGCCAAGGGGGCGGAGAGACCCAGTACTTC
v_gene: TRBV6-5; len: 14; abundance: .; j_gene: TRBJ2-7; d_gene: .; CDR3aa: CASSYTDSSYEQYF; CDR3nt: TGTGCCAGCAGTTACACCGACAGCTCCTACGAGCAGTACTTC
v_gene: TRBV4-2; len: 18; abundance: .; j_gene: TRBJ2-7; d_gene: .; CDR3aa: CASSQGFLGGARTYEQYF; CDR3nt: TGTGCCAGCAGCCAAGGGTTCTTAGGGGGGGCTAGAACTTACGAGCAGTACTTC
v_gene: TRBV11-2; len: 13; abundance: .; j_gene: TRBJ2-7; d_gene: TRBD2; CDR3aa: CASSFSGDYEQYF; CDR3nt: TGTGCCAGCAGCTTTAGCGGGGATTACGAGCAGTACTTC
v_gene: TRBV25-1; len: 14; abundance: .; j_gene: TRBJ2-1; d_gene: TRBD2; CDR3aa: CASSEVGTNNEQFF; CDR3nt: TGTGCCAGCAGTGAAGTCGGGACTAACAATGAGCAGTTCTTC
v_gene: TRBV7-9; len: 14; abundance: once; j_gene: TRBJ1-3; d_gene: .; CDR3aa: CASNLGRSGNTIYF; CDR3nt: TGTGCCAGCAACCTCGGGCGCTCTGGAAACACCATATATTTT
v_gene: TRBV27; len: 16; abundance: .; j_gene: TRBJ2-7; d_gene: .; CDR3aa: CASSPDLGQLNYEQYF; CDR3nt: TGTGCCAGCAGTCCAGATCTTGGACAGCTTAATTACGAGCAGTACTTC